This passage covers 8 T cell receptor beta chains from one sample sequenced in a study of early stage breast cancer tumors. The method was immunoSEQ multiplex PCR; TCRdb's version includes in-frame clones alone and lacks a portion of them. The sample lists around 30,000 clones, approximately 75% seen once, with 33% in the top ten. Material: blood. These receptors all stem from a person between 50 and 60 years old with breast cancer.

This chain joins TRBV14 and TRBJ2-7; D uncertain. This CDR3 spans 13 amino acids. Trimming cost V 1 base and J 6 bases, with 10 bases left between them. In germline, CDR1 is SGHDN, CDR2 FVKESK. CDR3 amino acids: CASSQGSGFEQYF. For the CDR3, the DNA is TGTGCCAGCAGCCAAGGTTCGGGCTTCGAGCAGTACTTC.

The genes are TRBV7-9 and TRBJ2-2; D not resolved. V gave up 6 bases and J gave up 4 bases, with 12 bases separating them. This CDR3 is built from 14 residues. The germline CDR1 and CDR2 sequences are SEHNR and FQNEAQ (reference sequence). CDR3 protein: CASRARVSTGELFF. The CDR3 coding sequence is TGTGCCAGCAGGGCCCGGGTATCCACCGGGGAGCTGTTTTTT.

This chain joins TRBV2 and TRBJ2-7, with TRBD1 matching over 10 bases. The CDR3 sequence is 16 residues long. The ends lost 6 bases at V and 3 bases at J; junction bases unmatched: 11. The germline V gene encodes CDR1 SNHLY and CDR2 FYNNEI. Here the CDR3 DNA reads TGTGCCAGCAGCAGACAGGGGGCAGAAAAAGGCTACGAGCAGTACTTC. Encoded protein: CASSRQGAEKGYEQYF.

The chain combines TRBV13 with TRBJ1-3, with 7 nucleotides matching TRBD1. This CDR3 region has 16 residues. Germline loops: CDR1 PRHDT, CDR2 FYEKMQ (reference sequence). The V segment lost 1 base and the J segment 0 bases; nucleotides outside the gene matches: 3. The DNA for the CDR3 is TGTGCCAGCAGCTTAGACGGGACAGCCTCTGGAAACACCATATATTTT. Amino acid sequence: CASSLDGTASGNTIYF.

The rearrangement links TRBV7-3 to TRBJ1-2, with D tentatively TRBD1 (5 bases). The CDR3 runs to 14 residues. Germline CDR1 SGHTA, CDR2 FQGTGA. Trimming took 5 bases from V and 8 from J, leaving 18 bases between them. The CDR3 bases are TGTGCCAGCAGCCCTGGGAGTTTGGAGGGGGGCTACACCTTC. Its protein product is CASSPGSLEGGYTF.

The chain uses TRBV2 and TRBJ2-1; D gene unclear. The CDR3 sequence is 13 residues long. CDR1 SNHLY and CDR2 FYNNEI come from the germline V gene. V gave up 4 bases and J gave up 1 base, with 5 bases separating them. The CDR3 is CASSVLSYNEQFF. For the CDR3, the DNA is TGTGCCAGCAGTGTCCTGTCCTACAATGAGCAGTTCTTC.

This clone was counted only a few times. V gene TRBV5-1 combines with J gene TRBJ2-1; D possibly corresponds to TRBD2 (5 bases). The CDR3 is made up of 17 amino acids. Per germline, CDR1 SGHRS and CDR2 YFSETQ. The V end lost 3 bases, the J end lost 3 bases, and 19 bases lay between the germline ends. CDR3 in DNA: TGCGCCAGCAGCTCTTCCCCCACTAGTGAGGGCTACAATGAGCAGTTCTTC. Its translation: CASSSSPTSEGYNEQFF. Combining the CDR3 with reference TRBV5-1 and TRBJ2-1 gives the whole variable domain KAGVTQTPRYLIKTRGQQVTLSCSPISGHRSVSWYQQTPGQGLQFLFEYFSETQRNKGNFPGRFSGRQFSNSRSEMNVSTLELGDSALYLCASSSSPTSEGYNEQFFGPGTRLTVL.

The genes are TRBV7-9 and TRBJ2-3, with D uncertain. The CDR3 has 14 residues. The germline gives CDR1 SEHNR, CDR2 FQNEAQ (reference sequence). V was trimmed by 1 base and J by 3 bases, leaving 8 bases between them. Here the CDR3 reads CASSLERWTDTQYF. The CDR3 DNA follows: TGTGCCAGCAGCTTAGAGAGATGGACAGATACGCAGTATTTT.